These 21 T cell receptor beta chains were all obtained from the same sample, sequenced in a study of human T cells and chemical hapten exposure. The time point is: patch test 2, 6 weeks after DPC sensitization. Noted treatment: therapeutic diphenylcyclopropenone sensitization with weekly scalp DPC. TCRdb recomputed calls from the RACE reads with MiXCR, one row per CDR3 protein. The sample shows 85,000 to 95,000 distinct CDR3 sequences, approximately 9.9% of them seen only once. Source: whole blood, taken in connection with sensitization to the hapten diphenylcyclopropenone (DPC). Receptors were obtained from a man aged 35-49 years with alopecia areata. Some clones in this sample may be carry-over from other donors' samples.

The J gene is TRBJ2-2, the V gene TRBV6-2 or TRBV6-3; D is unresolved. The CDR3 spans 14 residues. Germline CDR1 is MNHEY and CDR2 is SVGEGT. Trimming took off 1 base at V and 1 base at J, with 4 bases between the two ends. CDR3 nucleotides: TGTGCCAGCAGTTACTATCAGAACACCGGGGAGCTGTTTTTT. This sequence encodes CASSYYQNTGELFF.

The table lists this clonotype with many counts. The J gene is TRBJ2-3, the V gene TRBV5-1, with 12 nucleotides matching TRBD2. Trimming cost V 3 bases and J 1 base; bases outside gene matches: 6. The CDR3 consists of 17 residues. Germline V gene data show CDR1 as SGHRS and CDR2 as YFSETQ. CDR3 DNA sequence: TGCGCCAGCAGCTCAAGACTAGCGGGAGTGCGCACAGATACGCAGTATTTT. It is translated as CASSSRLAGVRTDTQYF.

The CDR3 region is CASRRAQLQETQYF. The CDR3, as DNA: TGTGCCAGCCGCCGAGCCCAGCTCCAAGAGACCCAGTACTTC. The V and J genes are TRBV7-2 and TRBJ2-5; no clear D. The CDR3 has 14 amino acids. Trimming pared 8 bases from V and 1 base from J, leaving 14 bases between. Germline-derived CDR1 and CDR2 are SGHTA and FQGNSA.

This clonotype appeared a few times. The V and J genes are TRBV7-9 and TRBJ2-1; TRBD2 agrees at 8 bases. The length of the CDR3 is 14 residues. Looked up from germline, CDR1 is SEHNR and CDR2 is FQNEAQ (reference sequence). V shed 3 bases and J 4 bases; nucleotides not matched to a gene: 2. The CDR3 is CASSFSSGYNEQFF. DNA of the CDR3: TGTGCCAGCAGCTTCTCTAGCGGGTACAATGAGCAGTTCTTC.

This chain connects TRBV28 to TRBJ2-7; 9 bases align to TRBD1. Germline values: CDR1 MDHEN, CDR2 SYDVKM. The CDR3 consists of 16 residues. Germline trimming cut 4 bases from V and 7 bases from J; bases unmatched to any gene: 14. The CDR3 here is CASSSSEGQGRVEQYF. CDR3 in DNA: TGTGCCAGCAGTTCCTCAGAAGGACAGGGGAGGGTGGAGCAGTACTTC.

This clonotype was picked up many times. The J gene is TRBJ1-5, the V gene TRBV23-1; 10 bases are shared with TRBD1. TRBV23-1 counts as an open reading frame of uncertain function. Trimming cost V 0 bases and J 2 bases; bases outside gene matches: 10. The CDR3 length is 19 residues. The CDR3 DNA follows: TGCGCCAGCAGTCAATCCAGGACAGGGGGAAAGCTTGGCAATCAGCCCCAGCATTTT. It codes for CASSQSRTGGKLGNQPQHF.

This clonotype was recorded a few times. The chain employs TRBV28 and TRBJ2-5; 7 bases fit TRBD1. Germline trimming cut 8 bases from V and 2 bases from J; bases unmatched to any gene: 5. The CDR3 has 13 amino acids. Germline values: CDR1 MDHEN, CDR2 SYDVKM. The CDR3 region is CASSGGQQETQYF. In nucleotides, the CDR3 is TGTGCCAGCTCAGGGGGACAGCAAGAGACCCAGTACTTC.

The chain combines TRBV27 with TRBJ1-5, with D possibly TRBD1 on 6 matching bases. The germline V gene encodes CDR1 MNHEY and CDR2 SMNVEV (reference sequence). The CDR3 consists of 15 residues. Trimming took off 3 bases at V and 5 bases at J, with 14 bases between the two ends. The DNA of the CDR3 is TGTGCCAGCAGTTTTAACGCAGGGGTAGATCAGCCCCAGCATTTT. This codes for CASSFNAGVDQPQHF.

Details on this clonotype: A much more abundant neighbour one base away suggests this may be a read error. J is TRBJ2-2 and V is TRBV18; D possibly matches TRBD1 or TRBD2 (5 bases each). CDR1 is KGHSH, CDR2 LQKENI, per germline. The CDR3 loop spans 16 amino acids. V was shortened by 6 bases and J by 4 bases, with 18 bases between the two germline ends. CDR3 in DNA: TGTGCCAGCTCTCAGGACACGGCGGGTAGCACCGGGGAGCTGTTTTTT. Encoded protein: CASSQDTAGSTGELFF. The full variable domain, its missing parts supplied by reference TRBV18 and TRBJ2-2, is NAGVMQNPRHLVRRRGQEARLRCSPMKGHSHVYWYRQLPEEGLKFMVYLQKENIIDESGMPKERFSAEFPKEGPSILRIQQVVRGDSAAYFCASSQDTAGSTGELFFGEGSRLTVL.

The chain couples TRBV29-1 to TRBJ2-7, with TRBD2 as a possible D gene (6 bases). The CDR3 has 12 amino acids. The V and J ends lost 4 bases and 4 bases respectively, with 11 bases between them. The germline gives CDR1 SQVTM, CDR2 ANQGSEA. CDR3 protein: CSVAGGNYEQYV. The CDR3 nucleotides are TGCAGCGTTGCCGGGGGTAATTACGAGCAGTACGTC.

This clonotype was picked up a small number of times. The CDR3 DNA is TGTGCCAGCAGCTTAGTGCGCATCATACCGGGACTAGCGGGACCCACAGATACGCAGTATTTT. Translating it yields CASSLVRIIPGLAGPTDTQYF. The chain is built from TRBV7-9 and TRBJ2-3, with TRBD2 matching 13 bases. Germline lookup yields CDR1 SEHNR and CDR2 FQNEAQ (reference sequence). The ends lost 1 base at V and 2 bases at J; junction bases unmatched: 15. This CDR3 contains 21 residues.

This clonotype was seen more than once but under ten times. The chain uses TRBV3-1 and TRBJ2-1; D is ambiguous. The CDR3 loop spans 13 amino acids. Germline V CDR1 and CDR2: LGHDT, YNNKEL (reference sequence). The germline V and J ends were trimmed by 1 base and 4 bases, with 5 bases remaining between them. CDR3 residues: CASSQGRYNEQFF. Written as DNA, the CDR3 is TGTGCCAGCAGCCAAGGCCGTTACAATGAGCAGTTCTTC.

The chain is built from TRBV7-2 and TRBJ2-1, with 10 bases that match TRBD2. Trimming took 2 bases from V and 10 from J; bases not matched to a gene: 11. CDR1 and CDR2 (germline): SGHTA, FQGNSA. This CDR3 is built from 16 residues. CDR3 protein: CASSLFLASGRREQFF. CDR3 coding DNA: TGTGCCAGCAGCTTATTCTTGGCTAGCGGGAGACGAGAGCAGTTCTTC.

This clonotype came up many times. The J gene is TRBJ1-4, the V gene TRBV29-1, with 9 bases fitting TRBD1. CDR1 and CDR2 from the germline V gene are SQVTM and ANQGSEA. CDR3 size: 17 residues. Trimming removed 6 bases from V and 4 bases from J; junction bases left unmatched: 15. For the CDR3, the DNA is TGCAGCGTCTTAACCGGGACAGGGTGGAATGGTAATGAAAAACTGTTTTTT. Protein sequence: CSVLTGTGWNGNEKLFF.

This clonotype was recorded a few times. The CDR3: CASYKAWREEDTQYF. CDR3 nucleotide sequence: TGTGCCAGCTATAAGGCTTGGCGGGAGGAAGATACGCAGTATTTT. This sequence joins TRBV28 and TRBJ2-3; 8 nucleotides match TRBD2. The germline V gene encodes CDR1 MDHEN and CDR2 SYDVKM. This CDR3 is 15 amino acids long. J was trimmed by 5 bases and V by 8 bases; bases with no gene match: 12.

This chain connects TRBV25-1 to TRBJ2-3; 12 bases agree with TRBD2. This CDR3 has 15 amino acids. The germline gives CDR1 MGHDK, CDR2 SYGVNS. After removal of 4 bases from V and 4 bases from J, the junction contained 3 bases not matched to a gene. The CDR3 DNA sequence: TGTGCCAGCAGTGCGACTAGCGGGAGACCAGATACGCAGTATTTT. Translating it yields CASSATSGRPDTQYF. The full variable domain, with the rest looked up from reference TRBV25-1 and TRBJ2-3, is EADIYQTPRYLVIGTGKKITLECSQTMGHDKMYWYQQDPGMELHLIHYSYGVNSTEKGDLSSESTVSRIRTEHFPLTLESARPSHTSQYLCASSATSGRPDTQYFGPGTRLTVL.

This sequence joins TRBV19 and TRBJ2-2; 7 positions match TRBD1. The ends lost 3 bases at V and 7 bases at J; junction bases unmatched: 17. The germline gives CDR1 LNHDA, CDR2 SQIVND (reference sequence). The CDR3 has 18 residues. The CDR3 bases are TGTGCCAGTAGTATGGTGGGCTTGACAGGGAAAAATGACGGGGAGCTGTTTTTT. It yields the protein CASSMVGLTGKNDGELFF.

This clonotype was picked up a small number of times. The CDR3 nucleotides read TGCAGTGCTAAAAGGGAGTTGTTGCCTACTGAAAAACTGTTTTTT. It translates to CSAKRELLPTEKLFF. The V and J genes are TRBV20-1 and TRBJ1-4; D uncertain. Trimming took 4 bases from V and 7 from J, leaving 19 bases between them. The CDR3 loop spans 15 amino acids. CDR1 and CDR2 from the germline V gene are DFQATT and SNEGSKA (reference sequence).

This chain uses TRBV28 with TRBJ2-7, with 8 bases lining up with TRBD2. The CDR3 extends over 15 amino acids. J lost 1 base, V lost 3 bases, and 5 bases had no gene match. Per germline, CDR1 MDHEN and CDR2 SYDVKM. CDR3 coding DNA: TGTGCCAGCAGTTTCTTAGCGGGGCCTTCCTACGAGCAGTACGTC. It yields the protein CASSFLAGPSYEQYV.

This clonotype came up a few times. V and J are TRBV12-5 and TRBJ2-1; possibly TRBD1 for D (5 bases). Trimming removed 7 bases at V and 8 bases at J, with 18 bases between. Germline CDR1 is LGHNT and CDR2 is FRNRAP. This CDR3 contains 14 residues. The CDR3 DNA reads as TGTGCTAGTGCCTACAAGAAGGGGCTTCATGAGCAGTTCTTC. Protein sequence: CASAYKKGLHEQFF.

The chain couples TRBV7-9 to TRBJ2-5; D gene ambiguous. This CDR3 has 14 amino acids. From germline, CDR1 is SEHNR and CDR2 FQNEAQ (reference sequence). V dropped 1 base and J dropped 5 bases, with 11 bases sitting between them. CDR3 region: CASSLGTAFETQYF. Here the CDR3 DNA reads TGTGCCAGCAGCTTAGGGACGGCCTTTGAGACCCAGTACTTC.